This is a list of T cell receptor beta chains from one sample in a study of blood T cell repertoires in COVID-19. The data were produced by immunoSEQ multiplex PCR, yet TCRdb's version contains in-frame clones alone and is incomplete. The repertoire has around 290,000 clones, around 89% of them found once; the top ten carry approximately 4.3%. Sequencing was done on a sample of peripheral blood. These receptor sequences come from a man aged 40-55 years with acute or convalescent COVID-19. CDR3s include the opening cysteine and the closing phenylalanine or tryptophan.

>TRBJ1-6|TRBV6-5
CASRDDTLWGSPLHF
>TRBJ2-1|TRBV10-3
CAISRLAGGDNEQFF
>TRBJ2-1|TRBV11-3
CASSLVAFTEQFF
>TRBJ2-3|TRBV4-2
CASSQDRGLAGSASTDTQYF
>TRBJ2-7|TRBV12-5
CASGLQGSITYEQYF
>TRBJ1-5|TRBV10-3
CAISAAGTGSSNQPQHF
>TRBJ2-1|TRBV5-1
CASSLVGPPGEQFF
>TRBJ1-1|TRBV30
CAWRDSGMNTEAFF
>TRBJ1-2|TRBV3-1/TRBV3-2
CASTSGAGGYTF
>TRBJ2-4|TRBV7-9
CASSFREGYSRNIQYF
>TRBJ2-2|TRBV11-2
CASTRSGQQSTGELFF
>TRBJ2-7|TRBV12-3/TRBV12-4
CASSFSRAGEQYF
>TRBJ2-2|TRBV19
CASRDRANTGELFF
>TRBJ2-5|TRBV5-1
CASSGGQGVETQYF
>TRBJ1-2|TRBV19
CASSAIGQPNYGYTF